A selection of T cell receptor beta chains follows, all from one sample in a study of blood T cells in healthy people across ages. From the 5' RACE reads, TCRdb called clonotypes with MiXCR, one entry per CDR3 protein. The sample includes 1.5 million to 2 million distinct CDR3 sequences, just under 50% of them seen just once. Sequencing was performed on blood. The receptors derive from a woman in her forties in good health. Both conserved end residues are part of each CDR3. A D gene is named only where the DNA matches it firmly. Some rows mark clone size as missing; the rest say once, few, many or name a class of expanded clone.

v_call	d_call	clone_size	j_call	cdr3_nt	cdr3_aa
TRBV10-3	TRBD1	few	TRBJ2-1	TGTGCCATCAGTGAGGGGACAGGGACCCAGAATGAGCAGTTCTTC	CAISEGTGTQNEQFF
TRBV29-1	NA	NA	TRBJ2-2	TGCAGCGTTGAAACTAGTGGGGGGGAGCTGTTTTTT	CSVETSGGELFF
TRBV6-5	TRBD1	few	TRBJ1-6	TGTGCCAGCAAGACCGACAGGGACTATAATTCACCCCTCCACTTT	CASKTDRDYNSPLHF
TRBV4-3	NA	NA	TRBJ2-1	TGCGCCAGCAGCCAAGACCCACCTCCGGGGAATGAGCAGTTCTTC	CASSQDPPPGNEQFF
TRBV7-2	NA	few	TRBJ2-3	TGTGCCAGCAGCTTGGCCTCCCACAGCACAGATACGCAGTATTTT	CASSLASHSTDTQYF
TRBV20-1	NA	NA	TRBJ2-1	TGCAGTGCTATAGTTAGCGGCGGCACAACCCGAATCAATGAGCTGTTCTTC	CSAIVSGGTTRINELFF
TRBV12-3/TRBV12-4	NA	NA	TRBJ2-7	TGTGCCAGCAGCTTCAGTTGGGCCGAGCAGTACTTC	CASSFSWAEQYF
TRBV14	TRBD1	NA	TRBJ2-6	TGTGCCAGCAGCCCGTGGACAGGGGGCAGTGGGGCCAACGTCCTGACTTTC	CASSPWTGGSGANVLTF
TRBV7-7	NA	NA	TRBJ2-7	TGTGCTAGCAGCTTCTTAGACCACGCCCTGGGGAGCGGATCCTACGAGCAGTACTTC	CASSFLDHALGSGSYEQYF
TRBV20-1	TRBD1	NA	TRBJ2-3	TGCAGTGCAAGGGACAGGGGTAATGCAGATACGCAGTATTTT	CSARDRGNADTQYF
TRBV28	NA	once	TRBJ1-1	TGTGCCAGCACCCCAGGGGTGGGAGCTACTGAAGCTTTCTTT	CASTPGVGATEAFF
TRBV7-2	NA	once	TRBJ1-1	TGTGCCAGCAGCCCCCAGGGTACTTCTGGGATGAACACTGAAGCTTTCTTT	CASSPQGTSGMNTEAFF
TRBV7-2	NA	few	TRBJ1-5	TGTGCCAGCAGCAAACAGGGTTCTAGCAATCAGCCCCAGCATTTT	CASSKQGSSNQPQHF
TRBV9	TRBD2	NA	TRBJ2-5	TGTGCCAGCAGCGGACCGGGACTAGCGTCTGATGAGCAGTACTTC	CASSGPGLASDEQYF
TRBV20-1	TRBD1	NA	TRBJ1-5	TGCAGTGCTCCACCCCAGGGACAGGGAGGGAACAATCAGCCCCAGCATTTT	CSAPPQGQGGNNQPQHF
TRBV20-1	TRBD2	NA	TRBJ2-1	TGCAGTGCCAACCCTGAGACTAGCGACAATGAGCAGTTCTTC	CSANPETSDNEQFF
TRBV27	TRBD1	few	TRBJ2-3	TGTGCCAGCAGTTTATCGGGCAGGGGGCGTGTAGGTACGCAGTATTTT	CASSLSGRGRVGTQYF
TRBV5-5	NA	few	TRBJ2-3	TGTGCCAGCAGCTTGTTTTCGGCTAGCGAATATGCAGATACGCAGTATTTT	CASSLFSASEYADTQYF
TRBV12-3/TRBV12-4	NA	many	TRBJ2-7	TGTGCCAGCAGTTTAGGGGCCGCATCCTACGAGCAGTACTTC	CASSLGAASYEQYF
TRBV6-2/TRBV6-3	NA	NA	TRBJ2-5	TGTGCCAGCAGAGCCTCTTTGGGGGCCTGGGAGACCCAGTACTTC	CASRASLGAWETQYF
TRBV12-3/TRBV12-4	TRBD1	NA	TRBJ2-4	TGTGCCAGCAGTTCGGACAGGGGCCGGGGGCACATTCAGTACTTC	CASSSDRGRGHIQYF
TRBV20-1	TRBD2	few	TRBJ2-7	TGCAGTGCTAGTATTTTGAGCGGGGGAAGCTCCTACGAGCAGTACTTC	CSASILSGGSSYEQYF
TRBV29-1	NA	NA	TRBJ2-1	TGCAGCGTTGGGAGGGGGGGCAATGAGCAGTTCTTC	CSVGRGGNEQFF
TRBV4-1	NA	few	TRBJ2-4	TGCGCCAGCAGCCCAACAGAACTAGCCAAAAACATTCAGTACTTC	CASSPTELAKNIQYF
TRBV7-2	TRBD1	NA	TRBJ1-2	TGTGCCAGCAGCTCGCCGGACAGGGGAATTGGCTATGGCTACACCTTC	CASSSPDRGIGYGYTF
TRBV10-3	NA	NA	TRBJ1-1	TGTGCCATCAGTGATCCCGGGGAGCATACTGAAGCTTTCTTT	CAISDPGEHTEAFF
TRBV29-1	NA	many	TRBJ1-2	TGCAGCGCCCGTCGGGACGGATATGGCTACACCTTC	CSARRDGYGYTF
TRBV29-1	NA	once	TRBJ1-2	TGCAGCGTTGTATTAGGGGACGGCTATGGCTACACCTTC	CSVVLGDGYGYTF
TRBV27	TRBD1	few	TRBJ1-2	TGTGCCAGCAAAGTGGCGGACAGGCGCTATGGCTACACCTTC	CASKVADRRYGYTF
TRBV7-3	NA	NA	TRBJ2-1	TGTACCAGCAGCGAAACACGACTGAATGAGCAGTTCTTC	CTSSETRLNEQFF
TRBV6-5	NA	NA	TRBJ2-1	TGTGCCAGCAGTGGCCGGGACCTAGCCTACAATGAGCAGTTCTTC	CASSGRDLAYNEQFF
TRBV11-1	NA	NA	TRBJ2-7	TGTGCCAGCAGCTTAGCAAACGGGATTGGCGAGCAGTACTTC	CASSLANGIGEQYF
TRBV7-2	NA	NA	TRBJ1-1	TGTGCCAGCAGCTTAGCTCAGGATCTGAACACTGAAGCTTTCTTT	CASSLAQDLNTEAFF
TRBV20-1	NA	NA	TRBJ2-5	TGCAGTGCTAGCAGAATTGGGGGGACCCAGTACTTC	CSASRIGGTQYF
TRBV7-2	NA	NA	TRBJ1-4	TGTGCCAGCAGCCGTGGTGGGGGGGCAAATAATGAAAAACTGTTTTTT	CASSRGGGANNEKLFF
TRBV6-2/TRBV6-3	NA	NA	TRBJ2-7	TGTGCCAGCAGTTACGGGATAGCCACCTACGAGCAGTACTTC	CASSYGIATYEQYF
TRBV28	TRBD1	NA	TRBJ2-1	TGTGCCAGCCCACCCAACAGGGGGCCCTACAATGAGCAGTTCTTC	CASPPNRGPYNEQFF
TRBV4-3	NA	few	TRBJ2-7	TGCGCCAGCAGCCAAGATATGGCAGGTCGATTGATCAACGAGCAGTACTTC	CASSQDMAGRLINEQYF
TRBV5-1	NA	NA	TRBJ2-4	TGCGCCACCAGCCCTCCGTTTTCTCAATATTTAGCCAAAAACATTCAGTACTTC	CATSPPFSQYLAKNIQYF
TRBV12-3/TRBV12-4	NA	NA	TRBJ1-6	TGTGCCAGCAGTTTGGGGCAGCGGGATTCACCCCTCCACTTT	CASSLGQRDSPLHF